The 30 T cell receptor beta chains below come from one sample, sequenced in a study of cytomegalovirus exposure and HLA in healthy donors. Amplification used 60 Vbeta primers and 13 Jbeta primers. Repertoires were generated with immunoSEQ multiplex PCR, while TCRdb's copy carries only in-frame clones and drops some. The data hold some 130,000 clones, with about 80% observed a single time. Sequenced sample: PBMCs. The receptors here all came from a male donor in good health and CMV-seronegative.

This rearrangement joins TRBV5-1 to TRBJ2-7, with TRBD1 matching 8 bases. The V gene's germline CDR1 is SGHRS and CDR2 YFSETQ. Trimming cost V 3 bases and J 5 bases; bases outside gene matches: 10. The CDR3 loop spans 15 amino acids. CDR3 region: CASSSQSSTGDEQYF. CDR3 nucleotide sequence: TGCGCCAGCAGCTCTCAGAGCTCGACAGGGGACGAGCAGTACTTC.

This clone was seen only once. The rearrangement uses TRBV2 and TRBJ2-1; 7 nucleotides align to TRBD2. The CDR3 runs 13 residues. Per the germline V gene, CDR1 is SNHLY and CDR2 is FYNNEI. Germline trimming cut 7 bases from V and 6 bases from J; bases unmatched to any gene: 6. The CDR3: CASTRTRGNEQFF. In nucleotides, the CDR3 is TGTGCCAGCACCAGGACTAGGGGCAATGAGCAGTTCTTC.

The chain links TRBV30 to TRBJ1-1; D call uncertain. V lost 5 bases and J 4 bases, leaving 14 bases between the germline ends. The germline V gene has CDR1 GTSNPN and CDR2 SVGIG (reference sequence). This CDR3 is built from 13 residues. This CDR3 reads CAWDPGWGTEAFF. CDR3 nucleotide sequence: TGTGCCTGGGACCCGGGGTGGGGCACTGAAGCTTTCTTT.

This chain links TRBV5-5 with TRBJ2-7; a weak D match, TRBD2 (6 bases). Germline V lookup: CDR1 SGHKS, CDR2 YYEKEE (reference sequence). V was cut by 2 bases and J by 2 bases, with 14 bases left in between. The CDR3 spans 15 residues. The CDR3: CASSFAGTFTYEQYF. In nucleotides, the CDR3 is TGTGCCAGCAGCTTTGCCGGGACTTTTACCTACGAGCAGTACTTC.

In this sample, this clone turned up a few times. The chain links TRBV9 to TRBJ2-7; TRBD2 agrees at 8 bases. The trim removed 4 bases at V and 5 bases at J, leaving 14 bases unmatched. The CDR3 runs to 16 residues. The germline V gene has CDR1 SGDLS and CDR2 YYNGEE. This CDR3 is CASSRGGLTLRDEQYF. DNA for the CDR3: TGTGCCAGCAGCCGGGGGGGCCTTACGCTCCGGGACGAGCAGTACTTC.

The table lists this clone with a few counts. This chain joins TRBV7-9 and TRBJ2-1; 9 nucleotides agree with TRBD2. The V gene's germline CDR1 is SEHNR and CDR2 FQNEAQ (reference sequence). V dropped 3 bases and J dropped 3; count of bases not matched to a gene: 12. CDR3 length equals 18 residues. The CDR3 DNA sequence: TGTGCCAGCAGCTTGCTACCTCTACTAGCGGGTCTCTACAATGAGCAGTTCTTC. Translating gives CASSLLPLLAGLYNEQFF.

This clone was found once. The chain employs TRBV15 and TRBJ2-1; TRBD1 matches at 8 bases. V lost 6 bases, J lost 5 bases, and 0 bases stayed unmatched. Looked up from germline, CDR1 is LNHNV and CDR2 is YYDKDF (reference sequence). CDR3 length: 12 residues. CDR3 DNA sequence: TGTGCCACCAGGGACAGGGACAATGAGCAGTTCTTC. The encoded protein is CATRDRDNEQFF.

This chain joins TRBV19 and TRBJ2-1; D unclear. Trimming removed 6 bases at V and 10 bases at J, with 22 bases between. In germline, CDR1 is LNHDA, CDR2 SQIVND (reference sequence). The CDR3 totals 15 residues. The CDR3 nucleotides read TGTGCCAGTAGCCAATCTTTAGGCTCAGTCAGGGAGCAGTTCTTC. As protein: CASSQSLGSVREQFF.

The V and J genes are TRBV6-5 and TRBJ1-6; 7 nucleotides line up with TRBD1. V lost 7 bases and J lost 7; bases outside the gene matches: 7. In germline, CDR1 is MNHEY, CDR2 SVGAGI. This CDR3 contains 14 residues. CDR3 DNA sequence: TGTGCCAGCAAAACGACAGGGCCGAATTCACCCCTCCACTTT. Translated: CASKTTGPNSPLHF.

In its sample, this clone was seen a few times. The chain carries TRBV4-2 and TRBJ2-5; TRBD2 matches 10 bases. The J call is uncertain, as TRBJ2-7 better fits the DNA end. Germline V gene sequence: CDR1 LGHNA, CDR2 YNFKEQ. There are 18 residues in the CDR3. DNA for the CDR3: TGTGCCAGCAGCCAACTCGCCGAAGGAGCGGGAGGGTTCTACGAGCAGTACTTC. Its protein is CASSQLAEGAGGFYEQYF.

This clone was seen a single time. The V call is TRBV10-1, the J call TRBJ2-7; TRBD1 matches 8 bases. The CDR3 is 18 residues long. The germline CDR1 and CDR2 sequences are WNHNN and SYGVQD (reference sequence). Unmatched junction bases numbered 17, after V lost 7 bases and J lost 0 bases. This chain's CDR3 is CASTSGTGALPSSYEQYF. In DNA, the CDR3 is TGCGCCAGCACCTCCGGGACAGGCGCACTCCCTAGCTCCTACGAGCAGTACTTC.

This clone was observed once. J is TRBJ1-5 and V is TRBV30; D gene ambiguous. This CDR3 is built from 12 residues. V was clipped by 4 bases and J by 7 bases, with 11 bases between them. Looked up from germline, CDR1 is GTSNPN and CDR2 is SVGIG (reference sequence). DNA for the CDR3: TGTGCCTGGAATCGGGCGGGCCAGCCCCAGCATTTT. Its translation: CAWNRAGQPQHF.

This chain uses TRBV7-9 with TRBJ2-1; 10 positions match TRBD2. The CDR3 is 16 amino acids. The V and J ends lost 5 bases and 0 bases, in that order; junction bases with no gene match: 4. The germline V gene encodes CDR1 SEHNR and CDR2 FQNEAQ (reference sequence). The DNA of the CDR3 is TGTGCCAGCAGCGGAAGCGGGAGGGGCTCCTACAATGAGCAGTTCTTC. Protein: CASSGSGRGSYNEQFF.

V usage is TRBV27 and J usage is TRBJ1-1, with TRBD1 matching 8 bases. This CDR3 region has 14 residues. CDR1 MNHEY and CDR2 SMNVEV come from the germline V gene (reference sequence). J gave up 1 base and V 5 bases, and 3 bases lay outside the gene matches. The CDR3 DNA sequence: TGTGCCAGCAGTCCAGGGGGCCAGAACACTGAAGCTTTCTTT. Translated, it gives CASSPGGQNTEAFF.

CDR3 sequence (DNA): TGTGCCAGCAGTTACGGACAGAACACTGAAGCTTTCTTT. Translation gives CASSYGQNTEAFF. The V gene is TRBV6-6, the J gene TRBJ1-1, with D possibly being TRBD1 (5 bases). Per the germline V gene, CDR1 is MNHNY and CDR2 is SVGAGI (reference sequence). The ends were cut back, 2 bases at V and 1 base at J, with 5 bases in the middle. The CDR3 is 13 amino acids.

The V call is TRBV30, the J call TRBJ1-1; unclear D gene. Germline V gene lookup returns CDR1 GTSNPN and CDR2 SVGIG (reference sequence). V lost 3 bases to trimming and J lost 10 bases, with 15 bases between them. The CDR3 consists of 12 residues. CDR3 in amino acids: CAWSSGDIRAFF. The CDR3 DNA is TGTGCCTGGAGCAGCGGGGATATAAGAGCTTTCTTT.

V gene TRBV6-1 combines with J gene TRBJ2-5; possibly TRBD2 for D (7 bases). Per the germline V gene, CDR1 is MNHNS and CDR2 is SASEGT. This CDR3 region has 14 residues. V lost 0 bases to trimming and J lost 5 bases, with 10 bases between them. For the CDR3, the DNA is TGTGCCAGCAGTGAAGCGGGGGGGCGGGAGACCCAGTACTTC. Translated, it gives CASSEAGGRETQYF.

V and J are TRBV11-2 and TRBJ2-5; possible D gene TRBD1, 7 bases. This CDR3 is 17 amino acids long. Germline V gene sequence: CDR1 SGHAT, CDR2 FQNNGV. Between the trimmed V and J ends, which lost 0 bases and 9 bases, there was a span of 23 bases. The CDR3 region is CASSLDLETGLGEAQYF. CDR3 coding DNA: TGTGCCAGCAGCTTAGATCTTGAGACAGGGCTTGGGGAGGCCCAGTACTTC.

The J gene is TRBJ2-2, the V gene TRBV9; the D gene is possibly TRBD1 (6 bases). The germline V and J ends were trimmed by 2 bases and 9 bases, with 8 bases remaining between them. The CDR3 sequence is 12 residues long. Germline assignment: CDR1 SGDLS and CDR2 YYNGEE. The CDR3 coding sequence is TGTGCCAGCAGCGTTGGGGACAGGGAGCTGTTTTTT. Its protein is CASSVGDRELFF. Full variable domain (rest looked up from reference TRBV9 and TRBJ2-2): DSGVTQTPKHLITATGQRVTLRCSPRSGDLSVYWYQQSLDQGLQFLIQYYNGEERAKGNILERFSAQQFPDLHSELNLSSLELGDSALYFCASSVGDRELFFGEGSRLTVL.

This CDR3 is CASSLGTRTDTQYF. CDR3 DNA: TGTGCCAGCAGCCTAGGGACTCGCACAGATACGCAGTATTTT. The J gene is TRBJ2-3, the V gene TRBV5-6, with D maybe TRBD2 (6 bases). CDR3 length: 14 residues. Per the germline V gene, CDR1 is SGHDT and CDR2 is YYEEEE. V dropped 4 bases and J dropped 1 base, with 10 bases sitting between them.

This sequence joins TRBV5-1 and TRBJ2-3; 15 nucleotides line up with TRBD2. This CDR3 has 18 amino acids. Germline CDR1 and CDR2: SGHRS and YFSETQ. Trimming took 3 bases from V and 2 from J; bases not matched to a gene: 7. CDR3 sequence reads: CASSWGLAGGSSTDTQYF. In DNA form, the CDR3 reads TGCGCCAGCAGCTGGGGACTAGCGGGGGGTTCTTCCACAGATACGCAGTATTTT.

The rearrangement links TRBV10-2 to TRBJ1-1, with D tentatively TRBD1 (5 bases). The CDR3 runs to 13 residues. Germline assignment: CDR1 WSHSY and CDR2 SAAADI. Between the trimmed V and J ends, which lost 6 bases and 4 bases, there was a span of 12 bases. As DNA, the CDR3 is TGCGCCAGCAGGCGGGGCTCAGGCACTGAAGCTTTCTTT. Amino acids: CASRRGSGTEAFF.

This clone was counted only a few times. The J gene is TRBJ1-1, the V gene TRBV4-3; D unresolved. Between the trimmed V and J ends, which lost 0 bases and 4 bases, there was a span of 9 bases. There are 14 residues in the CDR3. Germline assignment: CDR1 LGHNA and CDR2 YSLEER. CDR3 sequence: CASSQESGSTEAFF. DNA of the CDR3: TGCGCCAGCAGCCAAGAATCGGGGAGCACTGAAGCTTTCTTT.

The chain recombines TRBV6-1 with TRBJ1-5; 7 bases agree with TRBD1. Germline V gene data show CDR1 as MNHNS and CDR2 as SASEGT. The CDR3 has 15 residues. V dropped 4 bases and J dropped 6; count of bases not matched to a gene: 9. This chain's CDR3 is CASSVVAGGVQPQHF. In DNA, the CDR3 is TGTGCCAGCAGTGTGGTGGCAGGGGGTGTTCAGCCCCAGCATTTT.

The CDR3 spells CASSSQRASSYEQYF. The CDR3 coding sequence is TGTGCCAGCAGCTCGCAGCGGGCTAGCTCCTACGAGCAGTACTTC. V usage is TRBV5-4 and J usage is TRBJ2-7, with a weak D call TRBD2 (6 bases). The CDR3 has 15 amino acids. Trimming shortened V by 3 bases and J by 0 bases, and 13 bases separated the two germline ends. Germline values: CDR1 SGHNT, CDR2 YYREEE (reference sequence).

This chain joins TRBV5-1 and TRBJ2-6; TRBD1 matches at 11 bases. The CDR3 covers 16 residues. Trimming took 6 bases from V and 4 from J; bases not matched to a gene: 6. The germline gives CDR1 SGHRS, CDR2 YFSETQ. CDR3 amino acids: CASTDRGLRGANVLTF. In nucleotides, the CDR3 is TGCGCCAGCACGGACAGGGGGCTGAGGGGGGCCAACGTCCTGACTTTC.

V and J are TRBV11-2 and TRBJ1-1; D may be TRBD1 (6 bases). V was clipped by 1 base and J by 7 bases, with 25 bases between them. This CDR3 contains 18 residues. Germline CDR1 is SGHAT and CDR2 is FQNNGV. CDR3 residues: CASSLVSGRYREEIEAFF. Here the CDR3 DNA reads TGTGCCAGCAGCTTAGTTTCGGGTCGGTACAGGGAAGAGATTGAAGCTTTCTTT.

The chain has TRBV29-1 and TRBJ2-3; D perhaps matches TRBD2 (6 bases). Trimming took 5 bases from V and 0 from J, leaving 12 bases between them. Germline CDR1 and CDR2: SQVTM and ANQGSEA. There are 14 residues in the CDR3. This CDR3 is CSVHGTLSTDTQYF. The CDR3 bases are TGCAGCGTTCACGGGACTCTTAGCACAGATACGCAGTATTTT.

The V gene is TRBV6-1, the J gene TRBJ2-7; 11 nucleotides line up with TRBD2. Trimming removed 2 bases from V and 3 bases from J; junction bases left unmatched: 6. Germline V CDR1 and CDR2: MNHNS, SASEGT. The CDR3 totals 16 residues. In DNA, the CDR3 is TGTGCCAGCAGTGAATGGGGACTAGCGGTTAACTACGAGCAGTACTTC. Amino acid sequence: CASSEWGLAVNYEQYF.

V and J are TRBV30 and TRBJ1-5; 8 nucleotides align to TRBD1. The CDR3 runs to 17 residues. V was clipped by 0 bases and J by 5 bases; unmatched bases: 12. From germline, CDR1 is GTSNPN and CDR2 SVGIG (reference sequence). This CDR3 is CAWSVSMTAGGDQPQHF. CDR3 coding DNA: TGTGCCTGGAGTGTTAGTATGACGGCAGGGGGCGATCAGCCCCAGCATTTT.